This TCR beta chain came from a study of blood T cell repertoires in COVID-19. Germline V gene data show CDR1 as LNHDA and CDR2 as SQIVND (reference sequence). The J segment lost 3 bases and the V segment lost 7 bases, leaving 6 bases of the junction unmatched. This CDR3 has 14 amino acids. The table came from immunoSEQ multiplex PCR; TCRdb's copy has only in-frame clones and leaves some out. The sample contains 200,000 to 250,000 clones, 86% of which appear only once. The participants were between roughly 18 and 89 years old and came from 24 US areas. Assignments of participants to cohorts depended upon their own reported clinical history.

The receptor was derived from a woman aged 45-60 years who had recovered from COVID-19. The rearrangement joins TRBV19 to TRBJ2-3; TRBD1 aligns across 8 bases. Sequencing was performed on PBMCs or T cells enriched from blood (not recorded which). CDR3 in DNA: TGTGCCAGTAACGACAGGGGATTTACAGATACGCAGTATTTT. This gives the protein CASNDRGFTDTQYF.